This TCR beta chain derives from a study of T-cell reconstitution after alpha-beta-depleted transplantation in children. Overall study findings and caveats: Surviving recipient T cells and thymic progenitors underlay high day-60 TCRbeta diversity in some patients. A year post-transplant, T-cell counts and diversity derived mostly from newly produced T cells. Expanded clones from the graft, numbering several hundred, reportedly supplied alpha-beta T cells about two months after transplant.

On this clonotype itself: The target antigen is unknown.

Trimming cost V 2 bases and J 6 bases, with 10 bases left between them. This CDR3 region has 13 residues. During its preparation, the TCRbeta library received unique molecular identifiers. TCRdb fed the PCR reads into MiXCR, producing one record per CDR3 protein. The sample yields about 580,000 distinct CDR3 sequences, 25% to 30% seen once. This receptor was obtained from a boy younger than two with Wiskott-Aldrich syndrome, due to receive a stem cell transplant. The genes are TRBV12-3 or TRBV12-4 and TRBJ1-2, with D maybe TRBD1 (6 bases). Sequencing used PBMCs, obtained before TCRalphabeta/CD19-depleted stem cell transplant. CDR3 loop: CASSLSGVHGYTF. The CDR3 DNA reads TGTGCCAGCAGTTTATCAGGGGTTCATGGCTACACCTTC.